These T cell receptor beta chains were read from a single sample in a study of T cell responses to AZD1222 COVID-19 vaccine. The protocol was immunoSEQ multiplex PCR, while the TCRdb copy is restricted to in-frame clones and leaves out a portion. The sample has about 100,000 clones, about 85% seen once; the top ten hold 1.8%. The input for sequencing was peripheral blood, taken on day 0 of AZD1222 vaccination. These receptors were obtained from an adult in good health. CDR3s include the opening cysteine and the closing phenylalanine or tryptophan.

TRBV6-5 | CASSYHDADRGNEQYF
TRBV4-3 | CASSQDAVGDYGYTF
TRBV5-6 | CASRRDTYEQYF
TRBV5-1 | CASSLALAGEFTQYF
TRBV9 | CASSHGTSGSPVATTDTQYF
TRBV6-1 | CASSEGYSNQPQHF
TRBV19 | CASSTGLGSYNEQFF
TRBV9 | CASSVQGAWGEQYF
TRBV7-9 | CASSLGGQAFGAGELFF
TRBV4-2 | CASSQDLGSPLHF
TRBV28 | CASSLGTSGSYEQYF
TRBV5-6 | CASSRQTETQYF
TRBV5-8 | CASSLYGLSNQPQHF
TRBV6-2/TRBV6-3 | CASSYGTEQFF
TRBV4-1 | CASSQPNRGPNNEQFF
TRBV5-1 | CASSGAGSDNEQFF
TRBV28 | CASSSIRGNTEAFF
TRBV2 | CASSVPGRGTEAFF
TRBV29-1 | CSATDGESWQVNTEAFF
TRBV9 | CASSVSGAQETQYF
TRBV6-6 | CASSSAQGGNQPQHF
TRBV28 | CASSPEAGGGREQFF
TRBV19 | CASSIVGTVTGELFF
TRBV29-1 | CSVEDPGGDEKLFF
TRBV14 | CASRRDSPTNTEAFF
TRBV9 | CASSVEGQGRNYGYTF
TRBV19 | CASSISRLEQFF
TRBV19 | CASSGSLQSSYNEQFF
TRBV7-9 | CASSLGTGGYTF
TRBV7-9 | CASLGLKEGQGHWTQYF
TRBV5-4 | CASSLALSGNEQFF
TRBV7-9 | CASSLGVGPQHF
TRBV18 | CASSRLALSGRAADTQYF
TRBV4-3 | CASSQDPGAVRTEAFF
TRBV4-2 | CASSQSVQGASNEQFF
TRBV28 | CASSPDRVPTDTQYF
TRBV7-9 | CASSAWTGDESNQPQHF
TRBV4-2 | CASSQGASGRGDEQFF
TRBV11-3 | CASSLAHGPTGETQYF
TRBV2 | CASGAGEGQPQHF